This T cell receptor (beta chain) was sequenced during a study of cytomegalovirus exposure and HLA in healthy donors. V shed 3 bases and J 4 bases; nucleotides not matched to a gene: 6. Germline CDR1 MDHEN, CDR2 SYDVKM. The CDR3 extends over 15 amino acids. About this clone itself: Its antigen is undetermined.

Vbeta (60) and Jbeta (13) primers were used in the PCR. The repertoire was sequenced with immunoSEQ multiplex PCR; TCRdb's copy has only in-frame clones and lacks some. Of about 120,000 clones listed, 74% were seen once; the top ten hold about 2%. Findings and limits, study-wide: A later analysis showed TCR association rates differing by HLA locus, peaking at DRB1 and lowest at HLA-C. Follow-up analysis seemed to connect common viral pathogens with several of the most significant clusters identified. Many donors shared some public TCRs, even though most TCR sequences were rare. Previously analyzed data showed that most TCR beta V segments were productive at a frequency of about 90% or about 30%.

This rearrangement joins TRBV28 to TRBJ2-7; 10 nucleotides align to TRBD2. Sequences were obtained from PBMCs. The source is a human donor in good health. CDR3 DNA: TGTGCCAGCAGTTTTGGAGCGGGAGGGCCGTACGAGCAGTACTTC. As protein: CASSFGAGGPYEQYF.